What follows are 11 T cell receptor beta chains derived from one specimen sequenced in a study of blood T cell repertoires in COVID-19. The repertoire was sequenced with immunoSEQ multiplex PCR; TCRdb's copy has only in-frame clones and lacks some. This sample carries 100,000 to 120,000 clones, roughly 85% of them seen once, and the ten largest clones take under 2.5%. Sequencing used peripheral blood. These receptors originate from a human donor in a cohort sampled during active COVID-19.

V is TRBV7-9 and J is TRBJ1-1; TRBD1 might be the D (6 bases). The CDR3 consists of 17 residues. The germline V gene encodes CDR1 SEHNR and CDR2 FQNEAQ (reference sequence). The germline V and J ends were trimmed by 6 bases and 0 bases, with 20 bases remaining between them. The CDR3 sequence is CASSSGPRGHLNTEAFF. The CDR3, as DNA: TGTGCCAGCAGTTCAGGCCCTAGGGGACACCTGAACACTGAAGCTTTCTTT.

V and J are TRBV21-1 and TRBJ2-5; the D segment call TRBD1 is taken from the table without a DNA check. TRBV21-1 is termed a pseudogene. The CDR3 has 15 amino acids. The CDR3 protein is CASSKVQLKDETQYF. The DNA for the CDR3 is TGTGCCAGCAGCAAAGTACAGCTCAAGGATGAGACCCAGTACTTC.

This rearrangement joins TRBV28 to TRBJ2-7; 9 nucleotides align to TRBD1. CDR1 and CDR2 from the germline V gene are MDHEN and SYDVKM. This CDR3 contains 15 residues. With V trimmed by 5 bases and J by 3 bases, 8 bases remained unmatched. CDR3 in DNA: TGTGCCAGCAGTCCTATACGGGGACAGGGCTACGAGCAGTACTTC. It yields the protein CASSPIRGQGYEQYF.

This sequence joins TRBV27 and TRBJ1-5; D remains unclear. The CDR3 length is 14 residues. Germline V gene sequence: CDR1 MNHEY, CDR2 SMNVEV (reference sequence). Trimming cost V 2 bases and J 5 bases, with 10 bases left between them. The CDR3 spells CASSLRGFDQPQHF. In DNA form, the CDR3 reads TGTGCCAGCAGTTTACGCGGATTCGATCAGCCCCAGCATTTT.

The chain combines TRBV29-1 with TRBJ1-1, with a weak D call TRBD1 (5 bases). The germline V gene encodes CDR1 SQVTM and CDR2 ANQGSEA. Trimming left V 7 bases short and J 4 bases short, with 10 bases between. CDR3 size: 11 residues. The CDR3 DNA reads as TGCAGCGGCAGGGTCGGCACTGAAGCTTTCTTT. It yields the protein CSGRVGTEAFF.

The chain combines TRBV27 with TRBJ1-1; D is possibly TRBD1 (6 bases). The CDR3 is 14 residues long. The V end was cut by 2 bases, the J end by 4 bases, with 11 bases between. Germline V gene data show CDR1 as MNHEY and CDR2 as SMNVEV (reference sequence). CDR3 loop: CASSLGQLGTEAFF. CDR3 coding DNA: TGTGCCAGCAGTTTAGGACAGTTGGGCACTGAAGCTTTCTTT.

V usage is TRBV14 and J usage is TRBJ1-6; 7 nucleotides line up with TRBD1. CDR1 and CDR2 (germline): SGHDN, FVKESK. There are 16 residues in the CDR3. The V gene end was trimmed by 2 bases and the J gene end by 7 bases; junction bases not matched to a gene: 8. The CDR3 loop is CASSQTLGTVNSPLHF. The CDR3 DNA sequence: TGTGCCAGCAGCCAAACGCTCGGGACAGTAAATTCACCCCTCCACTTT.

This clone was seen just once. The genes are TRBV4-1 and TRBJ2-5; tentative D call: TRBD1 (6 bases). CDR1 is MGHRA, CDR2 YSYEKL, per germline. The ends were cut back, 6 bases at V and 2 bases at J, with 13 bases in the middle. The CDR3 sequence is 14 residues long. CDR3 in DNA: TGCGCCAGCAGGGAAGACAGGAATCAAGAGACCCAGTACTTC. Translating gives CASREDRNQETQYF.

J is TRBJ2-7 and V is TRBV27, with D possibly being TRBD1 (5 bases). Germline V gene sequence: CDR1 MNHEY, CDR2 SMNVEV (reference sequence). The CDR3 consists of 14 residues. V was trimmed by 9 bases and J by 0 bases, leaving 15 bases between them. CDR3 protein: CARGLRTHSYEQYF. Written as DNA, the CDR3 is TGTGCCAGGGGGCTCCGGACACACTCCTACGAGCAGTACTTC.

The gene calls are TRBV30 and TRBJ1-2; D gene uncertain. Germline CDR1 is GTSNPN and CDR2 is SVGIG (reference sequence). Trimming left V 3 bases short and J 6 bases short, with 17 bases between. The CDR3 runs to 14 residues. CDR3 in amino acids: CAWRVVGLNHGYTF. The CDR3 region has the DNA TGTGCCTGGAGAGTTGTGGGCCTAAATCATGGCTACACCTTC.

The chain is built from TRBV12-3 or TRBV12-4 and TRBJ1-1; D unclear. V lost 2 bases and J lost 1, with 5 bases in between. The CDR3 totals 13 residues. CDR3 DNA sequence: TGTGCCAGCAGTTTATCCGGGAACACTGAAGCTTTCTTT. Translation: CASSLSGNTEAFF.